This TCR beta chain was documented in a study of shared clonotypes between healthy human individuals. Study-wide results and limits: Sampling involved blood alone; tissue repertoires likely differ. The naive CD4 repertoires of a handful of donors were compared, and about 5% of clonotypes were shared.

About this clone itself: Its antigen is currently unknown.

Positive CCR7 selection of CD45RO-negative cells yielded the naive CD8 cells, and terminally differentiated effector memory CD45RA+ cells were excluded. Caucasian adults living in Nashville, Tennessee, provided all samples. The V gene end was trimmed by 6 bases and the J gene end by 3 bases; junction bases not matched to a gene: 9. CDR3 length equals 15 residues. Germline V gene lookup returns CDR1 MNHEY and CDR2 SVGAGI. Deep-level settings were used for running the assay. Measured with immunoSEQ multiplex PCR; TCRdb has only the in-frame clones, and not every one. Found here are about 700,000 clones, 90% to 95% of them singletons; the top ten hold 24%.

The receptor was isolated from a man between 25 and 39 years old in good health. Sequences were obtained from naive CD8+ T cells sorted from blood. The chain carries TRBV6-5 and TRBJ2-7; 9 bases align to TRBD2. The CDR3 region has the DNA TGTGCCAGCAGCGCCTCTAGCGGGGCCAACTACGAGCAGTACTTC. It translates to CASSASSGANYEQYF.